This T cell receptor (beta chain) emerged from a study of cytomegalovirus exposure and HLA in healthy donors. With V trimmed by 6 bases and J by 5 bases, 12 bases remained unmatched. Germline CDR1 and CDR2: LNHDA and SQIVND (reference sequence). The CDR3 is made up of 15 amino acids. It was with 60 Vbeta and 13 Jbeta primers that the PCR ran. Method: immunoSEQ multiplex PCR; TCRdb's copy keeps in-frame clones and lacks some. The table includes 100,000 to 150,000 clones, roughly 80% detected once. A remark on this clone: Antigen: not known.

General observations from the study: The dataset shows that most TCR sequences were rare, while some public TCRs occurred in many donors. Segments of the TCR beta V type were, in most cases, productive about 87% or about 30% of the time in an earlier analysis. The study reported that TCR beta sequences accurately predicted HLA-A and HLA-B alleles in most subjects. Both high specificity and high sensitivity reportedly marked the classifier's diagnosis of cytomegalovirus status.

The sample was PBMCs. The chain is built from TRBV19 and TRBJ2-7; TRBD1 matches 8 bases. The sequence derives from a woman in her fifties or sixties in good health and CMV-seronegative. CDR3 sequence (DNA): TGTGCCAGTAGCAACGCCTGGACAGGGAGAGACGAGCAGTACTTC. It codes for CASSNAWTGRDEQYF.